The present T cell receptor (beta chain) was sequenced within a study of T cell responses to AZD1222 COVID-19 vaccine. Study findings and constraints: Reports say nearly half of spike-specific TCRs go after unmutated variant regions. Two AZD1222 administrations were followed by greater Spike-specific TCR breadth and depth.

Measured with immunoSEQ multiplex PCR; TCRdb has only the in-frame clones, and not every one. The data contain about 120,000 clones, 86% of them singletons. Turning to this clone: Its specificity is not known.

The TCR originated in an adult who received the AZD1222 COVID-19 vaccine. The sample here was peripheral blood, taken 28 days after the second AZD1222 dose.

The CDR3: CAWSVGNPTEAFF. The CDR3 region has the DNA TGTGCCTGGAGTGTAGGGAACCCGACTGAAGCTTTCTTT. V is TRBV30 and J is TRBJ1-1; D uncertain. This CDR3 spans 13 amino acids. The V end lost 0 bases, the J end lost 5 bases, and 10 bases lay between the germline ends. Germline V gene sequence: CDR1 GTSNPN, CDR2 SVGIG (reference sequence).